Listed below are T cell receptor beta chains from one sample, sequenced in a study of radiotherapy plus CTLA-4 blockade in lung cancer. Sequencing used immunoSEQ multiplex PCR; TCRdb keeps in-frame clones, though not all of them. This table has about 57,000 clones, more than 60% appearing once. The sample in question was peripheral blood, obtained from a patient treated with radiotherapy plus ipilimumab. All receptors come from a human donor with non-small cell lung cancer who had a complete response to radiotherapy plus ipilimumab. Both conserved end residues are part of each CDR3. The order of the fields is clone size, J gene, D gene, V gene, CDR3 protein, CDR3 DNA. A D gene is named only where the DNA matches it firmly. The size of a clone is reported for some rows only, either as once, few or many, or as a class for expanded clones.

-,TRBJ1-2,-,TRBV2,CASSTCQGNYGYTF,TGTGCCAGCAGCACATGCCAGGGGAACTATGGCTACACCTTC
-,TRBJ1-2,-,TRBV7-8,CASSLDRKNGYTF,TGTGCCAGCAGCTTAGACAGGAAGAATGGCTACACCTTC
-,TRBJ1-5,-,TRBV30,CAWSFRGGPQHF,TGTGCCTGGAGTTTTCGAGGTGGGCCCCAGCATTTT
few,TRBJ1-3,-,TRBV18,CASSPIDSRNTIYF,TGTGCCAGCTCACCGATCGACAGCCGGAACACCATATATTTT
-,TRBJ1-2,-,TRBV7-2,CASRGQGYGYTF,TGTGCCAGCAGAGGTCAGGGCTATGGCTACACCTTC
-,TRBJ2-1,-,TRBV15,CATSRGRQAYNEQFF,TGTGCCACCAGCAGAGGGCGACAGGCCTACAATGAGCAGTTCTTC
-,TRBJ1-1,-,TRBV5-1,CASSPYSGILNTEAFF,TGCGCCAGCAGCCCGTATTCGGGGATCTTGAACACTGAAGCTTTCTTT
-,TRBJ2-5,-,TRBV5-4,CASSLWAGETQYF,TGTGCCAGCAGCTTGTGGGCGGGGGAGACCCAGTACTTC
-,TRBJ2-2,-,TRBV7-2,CASSPYLSSGELFF,TGTGCCAGCAGCCCATACTTGAGCTCCGGGGAGCTGTTTTTT
-,TRBJ1-3,TRBD1,TRBV18,CASSPPGTGAGNTIYF,TGTGCCAGCTCACCACCCGGGACAGGAGCCGGAAACACCATATATTTT
-,TRBJ2-5,-,TRBV29-1,CSAELTGWYQETQYF,TGCAGCGCCGAGCTGACAGGCTGGTACCAAGAGACCCAGTACTTC
-,TRBJ2-7,TRBD1,TRBV4-1,CASSHRTGQATYEQYF,TGCGCCAGCAGCCACCGAACGGGACAGGCAACCTACGAGCAGTACTTC
-,TRBJ1-1,-,TRBV2,CASSAPQGRTEAFF,TGTGCCAGCAGTGCCCCCCAGGGTAGGACTGAAGCTTTCTTT
-,TRBJ2-3,-,TRBV6-5,CASSLRQARTQYF,TGTGCCAGCAGTCTGCGACAGGCCCGGACGCAGTATTTT
-,TRBJ1-2,TRBD1,TRBV14,CASSHPTGGYGYTF,TGTGCCAGCAGCCACCCGACAGGGGGGTATGGCTACACCTTC
-,TRBJ1-1,TRBD1,TRBV29-1,CSVRNRGLNTEAFF,TGCAGCGTTCGAAACAGGGGGTTGAACACTGAAGCTTTCTTT
-,TRBJ2-5,TRBD1,TRBV29-1,CSVGRGQGAWETQYF,TGCAGCGTTGGGAGGGGACAGGGGGCGTGGGAGACCCAGTACTTC
-,TRBJ2-1,-,TRBV29-1,CSVVGSSPLSYNEQFF,TGCAGCGTTGTCGGGAGTTCCCCTTTATCCTACAATGAGCAGTTCTTC